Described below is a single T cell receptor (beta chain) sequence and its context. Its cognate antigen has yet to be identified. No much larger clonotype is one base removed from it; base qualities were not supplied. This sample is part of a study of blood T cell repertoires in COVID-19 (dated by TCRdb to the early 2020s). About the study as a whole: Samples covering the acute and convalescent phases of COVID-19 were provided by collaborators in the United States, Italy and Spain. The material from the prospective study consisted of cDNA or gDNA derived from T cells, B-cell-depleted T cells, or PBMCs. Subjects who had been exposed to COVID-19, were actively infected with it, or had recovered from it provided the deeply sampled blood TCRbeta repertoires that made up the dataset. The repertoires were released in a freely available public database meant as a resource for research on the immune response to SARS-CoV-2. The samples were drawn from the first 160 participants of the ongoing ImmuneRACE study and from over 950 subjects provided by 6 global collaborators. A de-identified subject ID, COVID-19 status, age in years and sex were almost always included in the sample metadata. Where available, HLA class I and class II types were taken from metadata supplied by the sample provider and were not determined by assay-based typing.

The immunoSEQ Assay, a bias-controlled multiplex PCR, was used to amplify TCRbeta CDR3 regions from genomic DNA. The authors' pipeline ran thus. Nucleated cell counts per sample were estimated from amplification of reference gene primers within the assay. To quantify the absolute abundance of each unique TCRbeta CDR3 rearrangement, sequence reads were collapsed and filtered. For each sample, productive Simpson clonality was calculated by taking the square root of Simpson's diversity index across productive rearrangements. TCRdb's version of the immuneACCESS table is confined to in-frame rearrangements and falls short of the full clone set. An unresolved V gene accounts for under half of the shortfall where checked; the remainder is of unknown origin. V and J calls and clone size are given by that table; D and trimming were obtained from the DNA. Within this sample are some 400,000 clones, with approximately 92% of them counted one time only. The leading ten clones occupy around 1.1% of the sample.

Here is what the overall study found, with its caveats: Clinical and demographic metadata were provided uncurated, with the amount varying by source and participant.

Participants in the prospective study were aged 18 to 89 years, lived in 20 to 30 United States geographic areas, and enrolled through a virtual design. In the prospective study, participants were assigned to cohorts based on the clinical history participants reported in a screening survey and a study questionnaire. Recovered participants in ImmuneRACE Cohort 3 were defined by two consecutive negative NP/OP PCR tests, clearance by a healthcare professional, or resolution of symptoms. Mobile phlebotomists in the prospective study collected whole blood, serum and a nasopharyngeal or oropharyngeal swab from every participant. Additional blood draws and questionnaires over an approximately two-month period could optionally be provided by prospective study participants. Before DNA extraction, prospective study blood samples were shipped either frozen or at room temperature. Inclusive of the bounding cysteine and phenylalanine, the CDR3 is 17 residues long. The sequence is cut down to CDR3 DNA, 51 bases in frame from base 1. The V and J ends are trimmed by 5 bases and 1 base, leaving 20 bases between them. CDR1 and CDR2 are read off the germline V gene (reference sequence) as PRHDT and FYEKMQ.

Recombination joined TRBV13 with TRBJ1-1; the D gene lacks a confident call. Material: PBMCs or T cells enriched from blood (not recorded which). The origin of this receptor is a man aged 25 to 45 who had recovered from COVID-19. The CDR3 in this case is CASSPYQAIGRNTEAFF. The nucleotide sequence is TGTGCCAGCAGCCCCTACCAGGCAATCGGTAGGAACACTGAAGCTTTCTTT.